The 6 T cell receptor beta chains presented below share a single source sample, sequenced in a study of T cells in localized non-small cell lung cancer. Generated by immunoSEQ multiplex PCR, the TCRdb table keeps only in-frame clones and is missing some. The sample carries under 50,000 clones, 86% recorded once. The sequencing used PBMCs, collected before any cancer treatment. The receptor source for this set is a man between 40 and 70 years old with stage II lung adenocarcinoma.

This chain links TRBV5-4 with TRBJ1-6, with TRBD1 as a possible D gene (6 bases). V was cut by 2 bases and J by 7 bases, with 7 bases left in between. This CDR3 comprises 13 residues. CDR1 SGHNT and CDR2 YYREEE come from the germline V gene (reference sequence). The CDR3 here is CASSLQGNSPLHF. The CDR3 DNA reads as TGTGCCAGCAGCTTACAGGGAAATTCACCCCTCCACTTT. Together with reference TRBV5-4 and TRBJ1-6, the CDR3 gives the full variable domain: ETGVTQSPTHLIKTRGQQVTLRCSSQSGHNTVSWYQQALGQGPQFIFQYYREEENGRGNFPPRFSGLQFPNYSSELNVNALELDDSALYLCASSLQGNSPLHFGNGTRLTVT.

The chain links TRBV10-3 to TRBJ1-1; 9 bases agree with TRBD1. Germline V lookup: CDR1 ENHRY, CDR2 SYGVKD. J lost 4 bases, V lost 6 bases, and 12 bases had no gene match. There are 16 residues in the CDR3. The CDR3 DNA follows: TGTGCCATCAGCCAAACAGGGGGCGAAGTGGGCACTGAAGCTTTCTTT. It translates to CAISQTGGEVGTEAFF.

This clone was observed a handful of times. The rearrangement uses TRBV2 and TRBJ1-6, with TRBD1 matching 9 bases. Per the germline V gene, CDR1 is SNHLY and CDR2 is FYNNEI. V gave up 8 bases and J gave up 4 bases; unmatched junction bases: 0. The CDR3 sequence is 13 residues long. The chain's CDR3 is CASGTGYNSPLHF. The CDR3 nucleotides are TGTGCCAGCGGGACAGGGTATAATTCACCCCTCCACTTT. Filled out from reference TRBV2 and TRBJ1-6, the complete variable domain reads EPEVTQTPSHQVTQMGQEVILRCVPISNHLYFYWYRQILGQKVEFLVSFYNNEISEKSEIFDDQFSVERPDGSNFTLKIRSTKLEDSAMYFCASGTGYNSPLHFGNGTRLTVT.

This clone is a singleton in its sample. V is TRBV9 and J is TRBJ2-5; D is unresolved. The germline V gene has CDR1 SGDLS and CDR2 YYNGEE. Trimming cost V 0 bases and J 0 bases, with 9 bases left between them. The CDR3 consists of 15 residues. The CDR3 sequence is CASSVGRSNQETQYF. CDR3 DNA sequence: TGTGCCAGCAGCGTAGGACGGTCAAACCAAGAGACCCAGTACTTC.

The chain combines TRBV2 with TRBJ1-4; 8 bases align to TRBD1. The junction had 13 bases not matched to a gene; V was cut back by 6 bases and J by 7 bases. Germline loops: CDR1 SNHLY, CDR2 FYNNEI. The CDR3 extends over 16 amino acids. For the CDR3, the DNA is TGTGCCAGCAGCCAGGACAGGGCAACATGGGGTGAAAAACTGTTTTTT. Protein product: CASSQDRATWGEKLFF.

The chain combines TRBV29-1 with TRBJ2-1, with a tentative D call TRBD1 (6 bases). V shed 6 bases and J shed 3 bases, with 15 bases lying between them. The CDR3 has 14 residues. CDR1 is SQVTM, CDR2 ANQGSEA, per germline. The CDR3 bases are TGCAGCGTCCTTACAGGGTCCGTCTACAATGAGCAGTTCTTC. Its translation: CSVLTGSVYNEQFF.